The 4 T cell receptor beta chains in this list originate from one sample, sequenced in a study of blood T cell repertoires in COVID-19. Data came from immunoSEQ multiplex PCR; TCRdb stores just in-frame clones and leaves some out. In the table there are some 60,000 clones, around 86% of which are singletons. Sequenced input: peripheral blood. These receptors were collected from an elderly woman with acute or convalescent COVID-19.

This chain uses TRBV6-5 with TRBJ2-6; TRBD2 might be the D (6 bases). V was pared by 7 bases and J by 0 bases, with 7 bases between. From germline, CDR1 is MNHEY and CDR2 SVGAGI. The CDR3 sequence is 14 residues long. The CDR3 nucleotides are TGTGCCAGCACGCGGGGCTCTGGGGCCAACGTCCTGACTTTC. Translated, it gives CASTRGSGANVLTF.

The rearrangement joins TRBV6-5 to TRBJ1-5; D call uncertain. The CDR3 runs 13 residues. The germline V gene encodes CDR1 MNHEY and CDR2 SVGAGI. The V end was cut by 8 bases, the J end by 0 bases, with 8 bases between. The CDR3 DNA sequence: TGTGCCAGCGAACGGGTTAGCAATCAGCCCCAGCATTTT. Protein product: CASERVSNQPQHF.

This clone was detected only once. This chain joins TRBV4-1 and TRBJ2-1; the D gene is possibly TRBD2 (5 bases). The CDR3 sequence is 16 residues long. The V gene's germline CDR1 is MGHRA and CDR2 YSYEKL. The germline V and J ends were trimmed by 1 base and 5 bases, with 15 bases remaining between them. CDR3 bases: TGCGCCAGCAGCCAAGTAGGCGGGCGCGAAAACAATGAGCAGTTCTTC. Its translation: CASSQVGGRENNEQFF.

The CDR3 DNA is TGTGCCAGCAGCTTAGTGGACAGCCACCAGCAGTACTTC. The encoded protein is CASSLVDSHQQYF. The gene calls are TRBV11-2 and TRBJ2-7, with D perhaps TRBD1 (6 bases). The CDR3 is 13 amino acids. CDR1 and CDR2 (germline): SGHAT, FQNNGV. Trimming removed 1 base at V and 8 bases at J, with 12 bases between.